Included here is one TCR beta chain sequence, with context. Its antigen is not identified. TCRdb keeps only in-frame clones here, not all; method: immunoSEQ multiplex PCR. The sample carries some 140,000 clones, 85% to 95% recorded once. This record comes from a study of OX40 agonist ivuxolimab in advanced cancers. The CDR3 runs 14 residues. V lost 8 bases to trimming and J lost 3 bases; unmatched junction nucleotides: 5. Germline CDR1 reads SNHLY; CDR2 reads FYNNEI. Study-wide results and limits: Mean expanded clone counts were higher in CD8+ than CD4+ T cells.

The V call is TRBV2, the J call TRBJ2-2; 8 bases are shared with TRBD1. The receptor was derived from an adult with an advanced solid tumor such as melanoma, head and neck, liver or kidney cancer. The specimen comprised CD4+ or CD8+ T cells sorted from blood, sampled in a trial of the OX40 agonist ivuxolimab. This CDR3 is CASAAQGDTGELFF. The CDR3 DNA reads as TGTGCCAGCGCAGCACAGGGGGACACCGGGGAGCTGTTTTTT.